What follows are 18 T cell receptor beta chains derived from one specimen sequenced in a study of T-cell memory formation after mild COVID-19. TCRdb reanalysed the 5' RACE reads using MiXCR and keeps one entry per CDR3 protein. The data contain about 560,000 distinct CDR3 sequences, about 20% of them singletons. Sequenced input: PBMCs or a T cell subset sorted from them (not recorded which). The origin of the receptors is an adult woman who had mild COVID-19 (a few samples of this study predate the infection). Cell type and time point are not known.

The V call is TRBV24-1, the J call TRBJ1-1, with a possible D match to TRBD1 (5 bases). Trimming shortened V by 4 bases and J by 8 bases, and 13 bases separated the two germline ends. The CDR3 spans 13 residues. Germline assignment: CDR1 KGHDR and CDR2 SFDVKD. The CDR3: CATSDVTGTEAFF. The CDR3 DNA reads as TGTGCCACCAGTGACGTCACAGGCACCGAAGCTTTCTTT.

The J gene is TRBJ2-7, the V gene TRBV29-1; a weak D match, TRBD2 (6 bases). Between the trimmed V and J ends, which lost 4 bases and 0 bases, there was a span of 16 bases. The V gene's germline CDR1 is SQVTM and CDR2 ANQGSEA. The CDR3 runs 15 residues. The CDR3 DNA sequence: TGCAGCGTTGTGGGACTGAATCCCCACTCCTACGAGCAGTACTTC. Translation gives CSVVGLNPHSYEQYF.

The rearrangement uses TRBV12-3 or TRBV12-4 and TRBJ1-2, with a tentative D call TRBD1 (5 bases). V lost 2 bases, J lost 3 bases, and 10 bases lay in between. The CDR3 length is 14 residues. The CDR3 nucleotides are TGTGCCAGCAGTTTATTGGGGACCCACTATGGCTACACCTTC. This translates into CASSLLGTHYGYTF.

The CDR3: CASKGQPDGYTF. The CDR3 DNA reads as TGTGCCAGCAAAGGTCAACCGGATGGCTACACCTTC. This chain connects TRBV11-3 to TRBJ1-2; unclear D gene. The CDR3 length is 12 residues. Germline CDR1 and CDR2: SGHNT and YENEEA. V was trimmed by 7 bases and J by 6 bases, leaving 12 bases between them.

This clonotype was counted only a few times. The CDR3 region has the DNA TGTGCCAGCAGTTACTCCGGGCCGGGCAATGAGCAGTTCTTC. As protein: CASSYSGPGNEQFF. The V call is TRBV6-5, the J call TRBJ2-1; D ambiguous. Trimming stripped 0 bases from V and 6 bases from J, with 9 bases between. The CDR3 is 14 amino acids. CDR1 is MNHEY, CDR2 SVGAGI, per germline.

This clonotype was seen only a few times. The chain joins TRBV3-1 to TRBJ2-1; maybe TRBD2 (6 bases). Between the trimmed V and J ends, which lost 6 bases and 9 bases, there was a span of 12 bases. Per the germline V gene, CDR1 is LGHDT and CDR2 is YNNKEL (reference sequence). The CDR3 is 12 amino acids. The CDR3 sequence: CASSHTSIEQFF. Here the CDR3 DNA reads TGTGCCAGCAGTCATACTAGCATTGAGCAGTTCTTC.

This clonotype has only a few counts. The chain has TRBV12-3 or TRBV12-4 and TRBJ2-3, with 9 positions matching TRBD1. J was trimmed by 4 bases and V by 7 bases; bases with no gene match: 15. CDR3 length: 17 residues. This CDR3 is CASTFVGTGRGADTQYF. CDR3 nucleotide sequence: TGTGCCAGCACCTTTGTGGGGACAGGGAGGGGAGCAGATACGCAGTATTTT.

V is TRBV9 and J is TRBJ1-2, with D hard to call. V gave up 3 bases and J gave up 6 bases, with 12 bases separating them. CDR1 and CDR2 (germline): SGDLS, YYNGEE. The CDR3 extends over 13 amino acids. The CDR3 DNA reads TGTGCCAGCAGCGCAACCCGGATACATGGCTACACCTTC. It encodes CASSATRIHGYTF.

The J gene is TRBJ2-7, the V gene TRBV11-3; D might be TRBD2 (5 bases). The germline CDR1 and CDR2 sequences are SGHNT and YENEEA. The CDR3 runs to 11 residues. V lost 9 bases, J lost 0 bases, and 6 bases lay in between. Here the CDR3 reads CASGLSYEQYF. Here the CDR3 DNA reads TGTGCCAGTGGACTCTCCTACGAGCAGTACTTC.

The V call is TRBV5-5, the J call TRBJ1-5; the D is unclear. Germline V gene lookup returns CDR1 SGHKS and CDR2 YYEKEE (reference sequence). CDR3 length: 15 residues. Trimming stripped 4 bases from V and 0 bases from J, with 11 bases between. The CDR3 is CASSRALSSNQPQHF. DNA of the CDR3: TGTGCCAGCAGCCGGGCCTTAAGTAGCAATCAGCCCCAGCATTTT.

This clonotype has just a few counts. The rearrangement joins TRBV25-1 to TRBJ1-1; tentative D call: TRBD1 (5 bases). The V and J ends lost 6 bases and 4 bases respectively, with 12 bases between them. CDR1 MGHDK and CDR2 SYGVNS come from the germline V gene. CDR3 length: 13 amino acids. Here the CDR3 reads CASSSTRGTEAFF. CDR3 bases: TGTGCCAGCAGCTCCACGAGGGGCACTGAAGCTTTCTTT.

This sequence joins TRBV4-1 and TRBJ2-3, with a tentative D call TRBD2 (6 bases). The germline V and J ends were trimmed by 0 bases and 3 bases, with 13 bases remaining between them. The CDR3 spans 16 residues. Germline values: CDR1 MGHRA, CDR2 YSYEKL. CDR3 residues: CASSQDLALGTDTQYF. The CDR3 nucleotides read TGCGCCAGCAGCCAAGATCTAGCGTTGGGGACAGATACGCAGTATTTT.

The CDR3 DNA is TGCAGTGCTCGCCCGCCGACAGGGGCTGTATATGGCTACACCTTC. Translated, it gives CSARPPTGAVYGYTF. This chain connects TRBV20-1 to TRBJ1-2; 8 bases fit TRBD1. The germline V gene encodes CDR1 DFQATT and CDR2 SNEGSKA (reference sequence). This CDR3 comprises 15 residues. Germline trimming cut 5 bases from V and 5 bases from J; bases unmatched to any gene: 13.

This clonotype has a count of ten or more. The J gene is TRBJ2-7, the V gene TRBV7-2; 9 positions agree with TRBD2. Germline CDR1 SGHTA, CDR2 FQGNSA. This CDR3 region has 16 residues. The junction had 3 bases not matched to a gene; V was cut back by 0 bases and J by 0 bases. The chain's CDR3 is CASSLALAGSSYEQYF. CDR3 DNA: TGTGCCAGCAGCTTAGCCCTAGCGGGGAGCTCCTACGAGCAGTACTTC.

The chain carries TRBV7-9 and TRBJ2-5; 10 nucleotides match TRBD1. Germline V lookup: CDR1 SEHNR, CDR2 FQNEAQ (reference sequence). J gave up 5 bases and V 3 bases, and 9 bases lay outside the gene matches. CDR3 length equals 16 residues. The DNA of the CDR3 is TGTGCCAGCAGCTTCCAGGACAGGGGGTACTTGGAGACCCAGTACTTC. Its translation is CASSFQDRGYLETQYF.

The chain has TRBV20-1 and TRBJ1-2; possibly TRBD1 for D (6 bases). V was cut by 6 bases and J by 4 bases, with 24 bases left in between. Germline CDR1 reads DFQATT; CDR2 reads SNEGSKA (reference sequence). The CDR3 totals 16 residues. DNA for the CDR3: TGCAGTGCCAGGGGAACCGGGACACAACGTTTCTATGGCTACACCTTC. Amino acid sequence: CSARGTGTQRFYGYTF.

The rearrangement links TRBV4-2 to TRBJ2-5, with D perhaps matching TRBD1 or TRBD2 (6 bases each). Trimming left V 4 bases short and J 2 bases short, with 17 bases between. Germline V gene sequence: CDR1 LGHNA, CDR2 YNFKEQ. The length of the CDR3 is 16 residues. CDR3 sequence: CASSRAAGTNQETQYF. In DNA, the CDR3 is TGTGCCAGCAGCCGGGCTGCGGGGACAAATCAAGAGACCCAGTACTTC.

The V call is TRBV4-2, the J call TRBJ1-2; possibly TRBD1 for D (5 bases). Trimming took off 0 bases at V and 4 bases at J, with 12 bases between the two ends. The CDR3 is 15 amino acids. The germline gives CDR1 LGHNA, CDR2 YNFKEQ. The CDR3 DNA reads as TGTGCCAGCAGCCAAGAAACAGGAGGGGCCTATGGCTACACCTTC. This sequence encodes CASSQETGGAYGYTF.